These 12 T cell receptor beta chains were all obtained from the same sample, sequenced in a study of blood T cell repertoires in COVID-19. The data were produced by immunoSEQ multiplex PCR, yet TCRdb's version contains in-frame clones alone and is incomplete. The top ten clones hold 1.5% of a sample with fewer than 300,000 clones, more than 75% of them seen once. Sequencing was performed on peripheral blood. These receptors were obtained from a woman aged 40 to 50 who had recovered from COVID-19.

This chain uses TRBV9 with TRBJ2-7, with TRBD2 matching 8 bases. V lost 4 bases to trimming and J lost 3 bases; unmatched junction nucleotides: 15. Germline values: CDR1 SGDLS, CDR2 YYNGEE. The CDR3 runs to 17 residues. The CDR3 bases are TGTGCCAGCAGCCCAACCCCGGCTCCCGGGGGGGGCTACGAGCAGTACTTC. It encodes CASSPTPAPGGGYEQYF.

The gene calls are TRBV6-5 and TRBJ1-5; no clear D gene. V lost 0 bases to trimming and J lost 3 bases, with 6 bases between them. The length of the CDR3 is 14 residues. In germline, CDR1 is MNHEY, CDR2 SVGAGI. CDR3 sequence: CASSYSAHNQPQHF. CDR3 in DNA: TGTGCCAGCAGTTACTCGGCCCACAATCAGCCCCAGCATTTT.

This chain connects TRBV5-5 to TRBJ1-2; TRBD1 agrees at 7 bases. Trimming at V came to 6 bases and at J to 3 bases, leaving 8 bases not matched to a gene. Looked up from germline, CDR1 is SGHKS and CDR2 is YYEKEE (reference sequence). This CDR3 is built from 14 residues. CDR3 residues: CASNPGTEDYGYTF. The CDR3 DNA follows: TGTGCCAGCAACCCCGGGACAGAGGACTATGGCTACACCTTC.

The V call is TRBV9, the J call TRBJ1-2, with D hard to call. The CDR3 totals 12 residues. Trimming left V 3 bases short and J 3 bases short, with 6 bases between. Germline V gene lookup returns CDR1 SGDLS and CDR2 YYNGEE. The chain's CDR3 is CASSEAHYGYTF. The DNA of the CDR3 is TGTGCCAGCAGCGAAGCCCACTATGGCTACACCTTC.

The genes are TRBV5-5 and TRBJ1-5; D is ambiguous. Germline loops: CDR1 SGHKS, CDR2 YYEKEE (reference sequence). V lost 0 bases to trimming and J lost 2 bases, with 12 bases between them. This CDR3 has 16 residues. CDR3 amino acids: CASSLVVLSGNQPQHF. DNA for the CDR3: TGTGCCAGCAGCTTGGTAGTATTATCTGGCAATCAGCCCCAGCATTTT.

The J gene is TRBJ1-3, the V gene TRBV21-1; the table's D gene call, TRBD1, was not cross checked with the DNA. TRBV21-1 represents a pseudogene. This CDR3 spans 18 amino acids. Here the CDR3 DNA reads TGTGCCAGCATAACTCGGGACAGGGGACCCGAGGACAAGGTCACCATATATTTT. Translating gives CASITRDRGPEDKVTIYF.

In its sample, this clone was seen a few times. J is TRBJ2-3 and V is TRBV6-5; 9 bases line up with TRBD1. J was trimmed by 2 bases and V by 6 bases; bases with no gene match: 3. The CDR3 sequence is 14 residues long. Germline V gene data show CDR1 as MNHEY and CDR2 as SVGAGI. The CDR3 bases are TGTGCCAGCAGGCGGGACAGGGCCACAGATACGCAGTATTTT. It encodes CASRRDRATDTQYF.

V and J are TRBV15 and TRBJ2-1; D perhaps matches TRBD1 (6 bases). V dropped 2 bases and J dropped 3 bases, with 11 bases sitting between them. This CDR3 has 15 residues. CDR1 is LNHNV and CDR2 is YYDKDF in the germline V gene (reference sequence). The CDR3 nucleotides are TGTGCCACCAGCAGACTAGTGGACAGCTACAATGAGCAGTTCTTC. Protein sequence: CATSRLVDSYNEQFF.

J is TRBJ2-3 and V is TRBV5-1; 7 bases align to TRBD2. The germline CDR1 and CDR2 sequences are SGHRS and YFSETQ. The ends lost 4 bases at V and 0 bases at J; junction bases unmatched: 14. This CDR3 comprises 18 residues. DNA of the CDR3: TGCGCCAGCAGCAACTCGGACTCTAGCGGTCCTAGCACAGATACGCAGTATTTT. Translated, it gives CASSNSDSSGPSTDTQYF.

The CDR3 bases are TGTGCCTCCTCACAGTCCCATAATTCACCCCTCCACTTT. Residues: CASSQSHNSPLHF. The chain combines TRBV30 with TRBJ1-6; D gene unclear. Trimming removed 7 bases from V and 5 bases from J, with 12 bases in between. Germline values: CDR1 GTSNPN, CDR2 SVGIG (reference sequence). This CDR3 contains 13 residues. Using reference TRBV30 and TRBJ1-6 for the parts outside the CDR3, the full variable domain is SQTIHQWPATLVQPVGSPLSLECTVEGTSNPNLYWYRQAAGRGLQLLFYSVGIGQISSEVPQNLSASRPQDRQFILSSKKLLLSDSGFYLCASSQSHNSPLHFGNGTRLTVT.

The chain recombines TRBV9 with TRBJ1-2, with D perhaps matching TRBD1 (5 bases). From germline, CDR1 is SGDLS and CDR2 YYNGEE. The CDR3 is made up of 13 amino acids. Trimming stripped 4 bases from V and 7 bases from J, with 14 bases between. CDR3 protein: CASSPGTGGGYTF. CDR3 DNA sequence: TGTGCCAGCAGCCCCGGGACCGGGGGTGGCTACACCTTC.

The chain is built from TRBV9 and TRBJ2-3; D perhaps matches TRBD2 (6 bases). In germline, CDR1 is SGDLS, CDR2 YYNGEE. The ends were cut back, 0 bases at V and 4 bases at J, with 15 bases in the middle. This CDR3 region has 16 residues. The chain's CDR3 is CASSVVGTGRSDTQYF. Written as DNA, the CDR3 is TGTGCCAGCAGCGTAGTGGGGACTGGGAGGTCAGATACGCAGTATTTT.